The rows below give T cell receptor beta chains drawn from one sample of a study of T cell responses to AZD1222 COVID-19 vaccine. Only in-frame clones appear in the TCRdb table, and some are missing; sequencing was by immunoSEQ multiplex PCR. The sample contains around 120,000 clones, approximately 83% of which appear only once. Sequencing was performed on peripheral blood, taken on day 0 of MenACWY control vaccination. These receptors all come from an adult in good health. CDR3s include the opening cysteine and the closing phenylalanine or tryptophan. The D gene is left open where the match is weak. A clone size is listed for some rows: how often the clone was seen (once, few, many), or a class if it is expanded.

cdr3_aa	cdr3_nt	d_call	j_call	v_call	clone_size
CASSPDSNQPQHF	TGTGCCAGCTCACCAGATAGCAATCAGCCCCAGCATTTT	-	TRBJ1-5	TRBV18	-
CASSEENRGEQFF	TGTGCCAGCAGTGAAGAAAACAGGGGTGAGCAGTTCTTC	TRBD1	TRBJ2-1	TRBV2	once
CASSWTGGGGYTF	TGCGCCAGCAGCTGGACAGGGGGTGGTGGCTACACCTTC	TRBD1	TRBJ1-2	TRBV10-2	-
CASSQTTYEQYF	TGTGCCAGCAGCCAGACTACCTACGAGCAGTACTTC	-	TRBJ2-7	TRBV14	-
CASSLFDRGDYGYTF	TGTGCCAGCAGCCTTTTCGACAGGGGGGACTATGGCTACACCTTC	TRBD1	TRBJ1-2	TRBV6-5	-
CASSPRHGNQPQHF	TGCGCCAGCAGCCCCCGACACGGCAATCAGCCCCAGCATTTT	-	TRBJ1-5	TRBV4-1	-
CASSRGAYEKLFF	TGCGCCAGCAGCCGAGGAGCTTATGAAAAACTGTTTTTT	-	TRBJ1-4	TRBV4-3	-
CASSANPGSDTQYF	TGTGCCAGCAGCGCTAACCCGGGGTCAGATACGCAGTATTTT	-	TRBJ2-3	TRBV9	once
CASSSQQGTYNEQFF	TGTGCCAGCAGTTCACAACAGGGGACCTACAATGAGCAGTTCTTC	TRBD1	TRBJ2-1	TRBV7-2	few
CASSSYPTGTLSYNEQFF	TGTGCCAGCAGCTCATACCCCACAGGAACCCTCTCCTACAATGAGCAGTTCTTC	-	TRBJ2-1	TRBV7-6	-
CASSGDRSLNTEAFF	TGTGCCAGCAGCGGCGACAGGTCCCTTAACACTGAAGCTTTCTTT	-	TRBJ1-1	TRBV7-2	-
CASSTGQGRMEAFF	TGTGCCAGTAGTACCGGACAGGGAAGGATGGAAGCTTTCTTT	TRBD1	TRBJ1-1	TRBV19	-
CASSLYGDSEAFF	TGTGCCAGCAGCTTGTATGGGGACAGTGAAGCTTTCTTT	TRBD1	TRBJ1-1	TRBV5-5	-
CATAGQFIYGYTF	TGTGCCACGGCTGGACAGTTTATCTATGGCTACACCTTC	-	TRBJ1-2	TRBV6-1	-
CASSRSGTRYYEQYF	TGTGCCAGCAGTCGTTCCGGGACGAGGTACTACGAGCAGTACTTC	-	TRBJ2-7	TRBV28	-
CAISGQGSGELFF	TGTGCCATCAGTGGGCAGGGGTCCGGGGAGCTGTTTTTT	-	TRBJ2-2	TRBV10-3	-
CASSADRNTEAFF	TGTGCCAGCAGCGCTGACAGAAACACTGAAGCTTTCTTT	-	TRBJ1-1	TRBV5-4	once